Below are 9 T cell receptor beta chains sequenced from a single sample in a study of shared clonotypes between healthy human individuals. TCRdb's copy holds only in-frame clones and misses some; the assay was immunoSEQ multiplex PCR. The sample contains roughly 720,000 clones, roughly 91% of which appear only once. Sample: memory CD8+ T cells from PBMCs. The subset was: CD45RO+ cells pooled with CCR7-negative TemRA cells. These TCRs come from a man younger than 30 in good health. Some clones in this sample may be carry-over from other donors' samples.

The chain has TRBV5-6 and TRBJ1-1; no clear D gene. Germline CDR1 SGHDT, CDR2 YYEEEE. The CDR3 totals 12 residues. Trimming stripped 3 bases from V and 2 bases from J, with 5 bases between. The CDR3 DNA reads TGTGCCAGCAGCTGGGAAAACACTGAAGCTTTCTTT. It encodes CASSWENTEAFF.

A single count supports this clone. The chain is built from TRBV15 and TRBJ2-7; 8 nucleotides match TRBD1. CDR3 size: 13 residues. CDR1 LNHNV and CDR2 YYDKDF come from the germline V gene (reference sequence). The ends lost 5 bases at V and 7 bases at J; junction bases unmatched: 7. The CDR3 DNA sequence: TGTGCCACCAGCGGTCGACAGGGGCCTGAGCAGTACTTC. Translated, it gives CATSGRQGPEQYF.

The rearrangement joins TRBV9 to TRBJ2-7; perhaps TRBD1 as D (5 bases). Germline values: CDR1 SGDLS, CDR2 YYNGEE. The ends were cut back, 0 bases at V and 5 bases at J, with 21 bases in the middle. The CDR3 loop spans 17 amino acids. The CDR3 DNA is TGTGCCAGCAGCGTAGAAGGCAGGGCGGCCTCCTTAGACGAGCAGTACTTC. Translating it yields CASSVEGRAASLDEQYF.

This chain's CDR3 is CAWSVNGNTIYF. As DNA, the CDR3 is TGTGCCTGGAGTGTAAACGGAAACACCATATATTTT. The rearrangement joins TRBV30 to TRBJ1-3; D is unresolved. CDR1 GTSNPN and CDR2 SVGIG come from the germline V gene (reference sequence). Between the trimmed V and J ends, which lost 0 bases and 4 bases, there was a span of 4 bases. This CDR3 contains 12 residues.

This sequence joins TRBV6-4 and TRBJ2-7; TRBD2 is a possible D gene (7 bases). Trimming shortened V by 2 bases and J by 1 base, and 18 bases separated the two germline ends. The CDR3 contains 17 residues. Per germline, CDR1 MRHNA and CDR2 SNTAGT. The CDR3 loop is CASSDASGGGQSYEQYF. The CDR3 DNA sequence: TGTGCCAGCAGTGACGCATCTGGGGGGGGCCAATCCTACGAGCAGTACTTC.

This chain links TRBV7-9 with TRBJ2-7; tentative D call: TRBD1 (6 bases). CDR3 size: 13 residues. Germline V gene data show CDR1 as SEHNR and CDR2 as FQNEAQ (reference sequence). Trimming cost V 6 bases and J 2 bases, with 11 bases left between them. The CDR3 sequence: CASRSRDTYEQYF. The CDR3 nucleotides read TGTGCCAGCAGGTCCCGGGACACCTACGAGCAGTACTTC.

The CDR3 sequence is CASSVARLAVCEQYF. DNA of the CDR3: TGTGCCAGCAGCGTAGCCCGACTAGCAGTTTGCGAGCAGTACTTC. The rearrangement joins TRBV9 to TRBJ2-7, with 7 bases matching TRBD2. V shed 0 bases, J shed 6 bases, and the junction held 9 bases outside the gene matches. There are 15 residues in the CDR3. The germline CDR1 and CDR2 sequences are SGDLS and YYNGEE.

The chain has TRBV7-9 and TRBJ2-5; TRBD1 agrees at 7 bases. CDR1 is SEHNR, CDR2 FQNEAQ, per germline (reference sequence). CDR3 size: 16 residues. Trimming at V came to 2 bases and at J to 2 bases, leaving 8 bases not matched to a gene. CDR3 residues: CASSLSRGQKQETQYF. The CDR3 DNA follows: TGTGCCAGCAGCTTAAGTAGGGGACAGAAACAAGAGACCCAGTACTTC.

The chain joins TRBV19 to TRBJ2-7; TRBD2 matches at 9 bases. The CDR3 is 15 residues long. J gave up 4 bases and V 3 bases, and 7 bases lay outside the gene matches. Germline CDR1 reads LNHDA; CDR2 reads SQIVND (reference sequence). The CDR3 protein is CASSIGSSGTYEQYF. The CDR3 nucleotides are TGTGCCAGTAGTATTGGTTCTAGCGGGACTTACGAGCAGTACTTC.